This record looks at one T cell receptor (beta chain) sequence and its context. The antigen is undetermined. This entry comes from a study of blood T cells in healthy people across ages. At the level of the study: The template switching approach captured approximately one barcoded beta molecule for every two T cells. The study's findings and limits: Long-lived donors exceeded aged donors in naive CD4+ cells and diversity.

Each of the donors had 8 to 10 milliliters of peripheral blood drawn into EDTA-treated Vacutainer tubes. Together with a sample-barcoded 5' primer, a J-beta primer mix was included in a second PCR lasting about 7 to 12 cycles. Each of the cDNA molecules was tagged by a template-switch adaptor with 12 random nucleotides. TCRdb passed the 5' RACE reads through MiXCR, listing each CDR3 protein once. The sample contains more than 1 million distinct CDR3 sequences, more than 35% of which appear only once. Per the germline V gene, CDR1 is SGHAT and CDR2 is FQNNGV. This CDR3 is 15 amino acids long. Trimming removed 5 bases from V and 3 bases from J; junction bases left unmatched: 9.

This clonotype was sampled from a woman in her sixties or seventies in good health. The specimen sequenced was blood. The chain combines TRBV11-2 with TRBJ2-5, with 7 bases matching TRBD1. The CDR3 loop is CASSPRTGGEETQYF. The CDR3 DNA follows: TGTGCCAGCAGCCCACGGACAGGTGGGGAAGAGACCCAGTACTTC.